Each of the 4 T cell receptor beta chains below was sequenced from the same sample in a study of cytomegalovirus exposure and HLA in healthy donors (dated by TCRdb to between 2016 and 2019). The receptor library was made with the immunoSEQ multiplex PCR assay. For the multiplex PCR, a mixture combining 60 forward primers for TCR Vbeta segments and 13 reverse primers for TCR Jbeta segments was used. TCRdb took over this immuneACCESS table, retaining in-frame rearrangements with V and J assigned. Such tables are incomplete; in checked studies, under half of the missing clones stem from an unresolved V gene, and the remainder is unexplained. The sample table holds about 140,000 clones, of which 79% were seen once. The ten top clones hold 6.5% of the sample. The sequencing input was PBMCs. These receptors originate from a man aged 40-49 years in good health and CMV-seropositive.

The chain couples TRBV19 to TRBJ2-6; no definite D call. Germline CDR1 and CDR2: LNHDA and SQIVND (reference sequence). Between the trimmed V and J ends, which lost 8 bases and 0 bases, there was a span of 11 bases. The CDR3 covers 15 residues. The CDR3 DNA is TGTGCCAGTCTGGCCAGGCGCTCTGGGGCCAACGTCCTGACTTTC. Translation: CASLARRSGANVLTF.

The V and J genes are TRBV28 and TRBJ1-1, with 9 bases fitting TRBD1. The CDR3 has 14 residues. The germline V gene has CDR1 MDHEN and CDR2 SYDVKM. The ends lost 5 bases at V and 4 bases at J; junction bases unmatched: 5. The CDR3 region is CASSGGQGRTEAFF. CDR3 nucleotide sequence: TGTGCCAGCAGTGGTGGACAGGGGCGCACTGAAGCTTTCTTT.

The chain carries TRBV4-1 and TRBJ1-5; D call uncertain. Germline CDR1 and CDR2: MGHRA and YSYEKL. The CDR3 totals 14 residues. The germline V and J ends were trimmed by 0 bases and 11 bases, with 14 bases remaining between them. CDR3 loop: CASSQDEGRPTQHF. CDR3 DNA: TGCGCCAGCAGCCAAGATGAGGGCAGACCGACCCAGCATTTT.

As DNA, the CDR3 is TGTGCCAGCAGTTTACGCGGGGGGCTGATAGTGGGTCGGCGGGATAGCTCCTACGAGCAGTACTTC. Translating it yields CASSLRGGLIVGRRDSSYEQYF. The chain links TRBV28 to TRBJ2-7, with 8 bases identical to TRBD2. From germline, CDR1 is MDHEN and CDR2 SYDVKM. This CDR3 region has 22 residues. The J segment lost 0 bases and the V segment lost 2 bases, leaving 24 bases of the junction unmatched.